The 23 T cell receptor beta chains below come from one sample, sequenced in a study of blood T cell repertoires in COVID-19. Measured with immunoSEQ multiplex PCR; TCRdb has only the in-frame clones, and not every one. This sample has 180,000 or so clones, with roughly nine tenths found just once. The sequenced material came from peripheral blood. These receptors all come from a man aged 18 to 35 with acute or convalescent COVID-19.

V is TRBV5-1 and J is TRBJ2-3; TRBD1 matches at 7 bases. V was clipped by 4 bases and J by 3 bases; unmatched bases: 5. Germline CDR1 and CDR2: SGHRS and YFSETQ. CDR3 length: 14 amino acids. In nucleotides, the CDR3 is TGCGCCAGCAGCCCTGGACAGGTAACAGATACGCAGTATTTT. This sequence encodes CASSPGQVTDTQYF. The full variable domain, with the rest looked up from reference TRBV5-1 and TRBJ2-3, is KAGVTQTPRYLIKTRGQQVTLSCSPISGHRSVSWYQQTPGQGLQFLFEYFSETQRNKGNFPGRFSGRQFSNSRSEMNVSTLELGDSALYLCASSPGQVTDTQYFGPGTRLTVL.

The rearrangement joins TRBV18 to TRBJ1-6; D uncertain. This CDR3 spans 14 amino acids. Trimming shortened V by 2 bases and J by 7 bases, and 9 bases separated the two germline ends. Germline V CDR1 and CDR2: KGHSH, LQKENI. CDR3 nucleotide sequence: TGTGCCAGCTCACCATCCGCCCTAAATTCACCCCTCCACTTT. Amino acids: CASSPSALNSPLHF. Supplemented by reference TRBV18 and TRBJ1-6, the full variable domain reads NAGVMQNPRHLVRRRGQEARLRCSPMKGHSHVYWYRQLPEEGLKFMVYLQKENIIDESGMPKERFSAEFPKEGPSILRIQQVVRGDSAAYFCASSPSALNSPLHFGNGTRLTVT.

The chain joins TRBV4-2 to TRBJ1-6, with D possibly matching TRBD1 (6 bases). CDR1 and CDR2 from the germline V gene are LGHNA and YNFKEQ. This CDR3 has 15 residues. V gave up 4 bases and J gave up 7 bases, with 14 bases separating them. The CDR3 nucleotides are TGTGCCAGCAGCCTGGGGGGGCAGCTGAATTCACCCCTCCACTTT. Translated, it gives CASSLGGQLNSPLHF.

The chain is built from TRBV12-3 or TRBV12-4 and TRBJ1-5; maybe TRBD1 (6 bases). V dropped 6 bases and J dropped 4 bases, with 10 bases sitting between them. The CDR3 runs to 13 residues. The CDR3 here is CASSGQQNQPQHF. The DNA of the CDR3 is TGTGCCAGCAGCGGACAGCAAAATCAGCCCCAGCATTTT.

The J gene is TRBJ1-2, the V gene TRBV27; 7 bases agree with TRBD1. The CDR3 contains 13 residues. Germline CDR1 MNHEY, CDR2 SMNVEV (reference sequence). The V and J ends lost 9 bases and 2 bases, in that order; junction bases with no gene match: 6. The DNA for the CDR3 is TGTGCCAGACAGGGGTTGGGGAACTATGGCTACACCTTC. This gives the protein CARQGLGNYGYTF.

The chain combines TRBV5-1 with TRBJ1-1; 7 bases are shared with TRBD1. Trimming took 2 bases from V and 0 from J; bases not matched to a gene: 10. This CDR3 is built from 17 residues. Germline lookup yields CDR1 SGHRS and CDR2 YFSETQ. CDR3 bases: TGCGCCAGCAGCTTCGACGGACGACAGGGAATGAACACTGAAGCTTTCTTT. Translating it yields CASSFDGRQGMNTEAFF. Supplemented by reference TRBV5-1 and TRBJ1-1, the full variable domain reads KAGVTQTPRYLIKTRGQQVTLSCSPISGHRSVSWYQQTPGQGLQFLFEYFSETQRNKGNFPGRFSGRQFSNSRSEMNVSTLELGDSALYLCASSFDGRQGMNTEAFFGQGTRLTVV.

CDR3 DNA sequence: TGTGCCATCAGTGAGGCGACAGGATCTGAGCAGTTCTTC. This codes for CAISEATGSEQFF. The chain has TRBV10-3 and TRBJ2-1; tentatively, D is TRBD1 (6 bases). V was trimmed by 2 bases and J by 9 bases, leaving 11 bases between them. The V gene's germline CDR1 is ENHRY and CDR2 SYGVKD. The CDR3 has 13 residues.

The CDR3 DNA reads as TGTGCCAGCAGCTTAAGTCCTTTAGCGGGGTTCCTCCAAGAGACCCAGTACTTC. Protein product: CASSLSPLAGFLQETQYF. The gene calls are TRBV7-9 and TRBJ2-5; 8 nucleotides line up with TRBD2. CDR3 length: 18 amino acids. Trimming cost V 2 bases and J 1 base; bases outside gene matches: 12. CDR1 and CDR2 from the germline V gene are SEHNR and FQNEAQ (reference sequence).

The J gene is TRBJ2-3, the V gene TRBV27, with 8 bases fitting TRBD1. The CDR3 covers 15 residues. The J segment lost 2 bases and the V segment lost 5 bases, leaving 6 bases of the junction unmatched. The germline V gene encodes CDR1 MNHEY and CDR2 SMNVEV (reference sequence). The CDR3 protein is CASSPTGVSTDTQYF. In DNA, the CDR3 is TGTGCCAGCAGTCCGACAGGGGTCTCCACAGATACGCAGTATTTT.

The V gene is TRBV28, the J gene TRBJ1-4; D uncertain. CDR3 size: 13 residues. Trimming cost V 8 bases and J 0 bases, with 7 bases left between them. Per the germline V gene, CDR1 is MDHEN and CDR2 is SYDVKM. The CDR3 DNA is TGTGCCAGCCTCCGGGCAACTAATGAAAAACTGTTTTTT. This codes for CASLRATNEKLFF. Full variable domain (missing parts from reference TRBV28 and TRBJ1-4): DVKVTQSSRYLVKRTGEKVFLECVQDMDHENMFWYRQDPGLGLRLIYFSYDVKMKEKGDIPEGYSVSREKKERFSLILESASTNQTSMYLCASLRATNEKLFFGSGTQLSVL.

This chain links TRBV12-3 or TRBV12-4 with TRBJ2-1; D not resolved. V shed 3 bases and J shed 4 bases, with 4 bases lying between them. The CDR3 is 12 residues long. DNA for the CDR3: TGTGCCAGCAGTTTCAGGTACAATGAGCAGTTCTTC. Translation: CASSFRYNEQFF.

This chain joins TRBV6-5 and TRBJ1-1; 7 bases agree with TRBD1. The CDR3 is made up of 16 amino acids. Trimming took 3 bases from V and 0 from J; bases not matched to a gene: 7. In germline, CDR1 is MNHEY, CDR2 SVGAGI. In DNA form, the CDR3 reads TGTGCCAGCAGTTATACGAAGGACAGGATGAACACTGAAGCTTTCTTT. Its translation: CASSYTKDRMNTEAFF.

The gene calls are TRBV30 and TRBJ2-6; 9 bases fit TRBD1. CDR1 is GTSNPN, CDR2 SVGIG, per germline (reference sequence). With 2 bases clipped from V and 2 bases from J, the junction kept 1 base outside the gene matches. This CDR3 comprises 15 residues. CDR3 protein: CAWSRDRAGANVLTF. CDR3 nucleotide sequence: TGTGCCTGGAGTCGGGACAGGGCTGGGGCCAACGTCCTGACTTTC.

The table lists this clone with many counts. The chain links TRBV5-8 to TRBJ2-5, with a tentative D call TRBD1 (6 bases). The CDR3 has 16 amino acids. From germline, CDR1 is SGHTS and CDR2 YDEGEE. Trimming stripped 4 bases from V and 4 bases from J, with 20 bases between. CDR3 coding DNA: TGTGCCAGCAGCCTGCTTAGTTGGACAGAAAGAGAGACCCAGTACTTC. Translation: CASSLLSWTERETQYF.

V usage is TRBV5-6 and J usage is TRBJ1-4; a weak D match, TRBD1 (6 bases). CDR1 is SGHDT and CDR2 is YYEEEE in the germline V gene. This CDR3 region has 14 residues. V shed 4 bases and J shed 3 bases, with 10 bases lying between them. The CDR3 coding sequence is TGTGCCAGCAGCATACAGGGCCCTAATGAAAAACTGTTTTTT. It translates to CASSIQGPNEKLFF.

J is TRBJ1-5 and V is TRBV7-2, with 8 bases lining up with TRBD1. CDR1 is SGHTA, CDR2 FQGNSA, per germline. The CDR3 has 15 residues. With 2 bases clipped from V and 7 bases from J, the junction kept 7 bases outside the gene matches. The CDR3 here is CASSLSGTGYQPQHF. CDR3 bases: TGTGCCAGCAGCTTATCAGGGACAGGTTACCAGCCCCAGCATTTT.

Details on this clone: Other nucleotide sequences in the sample specify the same CDR3. This sequence joins TRBV7-9 and TRBJ1-1; possible D gene TRBD1, 5 bases. Between the trimmed V and J ends, which lost 1 base and 11 bases, there was a span of 8 bases. The CDR3 is 11 residues long. CDR1 and CDR2 (germline): SEHNR, FQNEAQ (reference sequence). In nucleotides, the CDR3 is TGTGCCAGCAGCTTAGGGGGGAGGGCTTTCTTT. The encoded protein is CASSLGGRAFF.

The rearrangement links TRBV5-5 to TRBJ1-1, with D hard to call. V was shortened by 4 bases and J by 7 bases, with 11 bases between the two germline ends. Per germline, CDR1 SGHKS and CDR2 YYEKEE (reference sequence). There are 12 residues in the CDR3. The CDR3 nucleotides are TGTGCCAGCAGCCTTCGGTTGTTTGAAGCTTTCTTT. Its translation is CASSLRLFEAFF.

Of note for this clone: The sample contains more than one DNA sequence encoding this CDR3. This chain connects TRBV6-5 to TRBJ2-3, with 10 bases matching TRBD2. Per the germline V gene, CDR1 is MNHEY and CDR2 is SVGAGI. The CDR3 is made up of 15 amino acids. V lost 4 bases and J lost 0; bases outside the gene matches: 1. The DNA of the CDR3 is TGTGCCAGCAGTTTACTAGCGGGGAGCACAGATACGCAGTATTTT. Its protein is CASSLLAGSTDTQYF.

The chain couples TRBV4-1 to TRBJ1-2, with 7 bases that match TRBD1. Germline CDR1 MGHRA, CDR2 YSYEKL. The CDR3 sequence is 13 residues long. J gave up 6 bases and V 4 bases, and 5 bases lay outside the gene matches. CDR3 sequence reads: CASSPGQLDGYTF. CDR3 in DNA: TGCGCCAGCAGCCCGGGACAGTTGGATGGCTACACCTTC.

The chain employs TRBV7-9 and TRBJ2-4; D not resolved. V was clipped by 7 bases and J by 0 bases, with 10 bases between them. CDR1 and CDR2 (germline): SEHNR, FQNEAQ (reference sequence). The CDR3 is 14 amino acids. In DNA, the CDR3 is TGTGCCAGCACCTCTCTAGTAGCCAAAAACATTCAGTACTTC. Its translation: CASTSLVAKNIQYF. The entire variable domain, with the rest obtained from reference TRBV7-9 and TRBJ2-4, is as follows: DTGVSQNPRHKITKRGQNVTFRCDPISEHNRLYWYRQTLGQGPEFLTYFQNEAQLEKSRLLSDRFSAERPKGSFSTLEIQRTEQGDSAMYLCASTSLVAKNIQYFGAGTRLSVL.

This clone was observed once. This chain uses TRBV7-9 with TRBJ1-5; D not certain. Trimming stripped 3 bases from V and 7 bases from J, with 16 bases between. The CDR3 loop spans 15 amino acids. Germline assignment: CDR1 SEHNR and CDR2 FQNEAQ (reference sequence). As DNA, the CDR3 is TGTGCCAGCAGCTTGTATGATAGTAGAGGGCAGCCCCAGCATTTT. Its protein is CASSLYDSRGQPQHF. Full variable domain (rest looked up from reference TRBV7-9 and TRBJ1-5): DTGVSQNPRHKITKRGQNVTFRCDPISEHNRLYWYRQTLGQGPEFLTYFQNEAQLEKSRLLSDRFSAERPKGSFSTLEIQRTEQGDSAMYLCASSLYDSRGQPQHFGDGTRLSIL.

The chain is built from TRBV6-5 and TRBJ1-3, with TRBD1 identical over 8 bases. The germline V gene has CDR1 MNHEY and CDR2 SVGAGI. This CDR3 contains 16 residues. V trimming: 0 bases; J trimming: 1 base; junction bases outside the gene matches: 2. As DNA, the CDR3 is TGTGCCAGCAGTTACTCATGGACAGGGTCTGGAAACACCATATATTTT. Residues: CASSYSWTGSGNTIYF.